This TCR beta chain was documented in a study of shared clonotypes between healthy human individuals. Libraries were prepared by immunoSEQ multiplex PCR; TCRdb keeps only in-frame clonotypes and omits some of them. The table includes 1,400,000 or so clones, about 98.5% detected once. The germline V gene has CDR1 MGHRA and CDR2 YSYEKL. This CDR3 contains 16 residues. The trim removed 4 bases at V and 4 bases at J, leaving 11 bases unmatched. This sequence originates from a man aged 25-45 years in good health. Specimen: naive CD4+ T cells sorted from blood. Subset of the sample: CD45RA+ positively selected. The J gene is TRBJ2-5, the V gene TRBV4-1; TRBD1 matches at 8 bases. In DNA form, the CDR3 reads TGCGCCAGCAGCCCCCCACCTCGGACAGGGTTAGAGACCCAGTACTTC. It encodes CASSPPPRTGLETQYF.